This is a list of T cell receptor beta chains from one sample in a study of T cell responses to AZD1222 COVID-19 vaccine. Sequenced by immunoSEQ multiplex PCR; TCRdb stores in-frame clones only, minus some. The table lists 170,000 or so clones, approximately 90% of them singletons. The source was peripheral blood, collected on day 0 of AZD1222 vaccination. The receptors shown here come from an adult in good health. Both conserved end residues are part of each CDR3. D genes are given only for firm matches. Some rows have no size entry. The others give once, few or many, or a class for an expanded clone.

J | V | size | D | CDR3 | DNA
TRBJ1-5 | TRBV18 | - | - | CASSPPSPGLFNQPQHF | TGTGCCAGCTCACCACCTTCTCCGGGACTCTTCAATCAGCCCCAGCATTTT
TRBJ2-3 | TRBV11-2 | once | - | CASSLGWQGTDTQYF | TGTGCCAGCAGCTTAGGTTGGCAGGGTACAGATACGCAGTATTTT
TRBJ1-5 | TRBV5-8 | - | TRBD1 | CASSWTGLQPQHF | TGTGCCAGCAGCTGGACAGGGCTTCAGCCCCAGCATTTT
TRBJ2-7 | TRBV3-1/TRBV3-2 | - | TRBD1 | CASSQAGQPGSYEQYF | TGTGCCAGCAGCCAAGCGGGACAGCCTGGGTCCTACGAGCAGTACTTC
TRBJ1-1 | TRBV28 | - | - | CASIPPGQYTTEAFF | TGTGCCAGCATTCCCCCTGGACAGTACACCACTGAAGCTTTCTTT
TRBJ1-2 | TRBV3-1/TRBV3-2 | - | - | CASSQEGKIPGYTF | TGTGCCAGCAGCCAAGAGGGAAAGATCCCTGGCTACACCTTC
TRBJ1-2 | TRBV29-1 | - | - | CSAGRGEYYGYTF | TGCAGCGCTGGACGGGGGGAGTACTATGGCTACACCTTC
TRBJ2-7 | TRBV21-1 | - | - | CASSKNLRGRFYEQYF | TGTGCCAGCAGCAAAAATTTAAGGGGGCGCTTTTACGAGCAGTACTTC
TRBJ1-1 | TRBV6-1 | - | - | CASSEVRAGAFF | TGTGCCAGCAGTGAAGTGAGGGCGGGAGCTTTCTTT
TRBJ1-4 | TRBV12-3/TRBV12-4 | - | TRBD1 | CASRPGQVEKLFF | TGTGCCAGCAGACCGGGACAGGTGGAAAAACTGTTTTTT
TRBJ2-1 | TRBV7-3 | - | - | CASSAGGWDEQFF | TGTGCCAGCAGCGCCGGAGGATGGGATGAGCAGTTCTTC
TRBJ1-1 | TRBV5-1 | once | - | CASSNTLGTRNTEAFF | TGCGCCAGCAGCAATACACTCGGGACGAGGAACACTGAAGCTTTCTTT
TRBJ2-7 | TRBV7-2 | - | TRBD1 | CASSPRQGAVYEQYF | TGTGCCAGCAGCCCGCGACAGGGGGCGGTCTACGAGCAGTACTTC
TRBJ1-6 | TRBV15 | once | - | CATSRETARDSPLHF | TGTGCCACCAGCAGAGAAACAGCCAGAGATTCACCCCTCCACTTT
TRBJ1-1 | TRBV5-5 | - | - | CASSLARGNTEAFF | TGTGCCAGCAGCTTGGCCAGGGGGAACACTGAAGCTTTCTTT
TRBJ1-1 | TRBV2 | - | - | CASSDRVMNTEAFF | TGTGCCAGCAGTGACCGGGTAATGAACACTGAAGCTTTCTTT
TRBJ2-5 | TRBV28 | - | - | CASRVGGQETQYF | TGTGCCAGCAGGGTTGGGGGACAAGAGACCCAGTACTTC
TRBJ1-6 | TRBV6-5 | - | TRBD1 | CASSTDRFGNSPLHF | TGTGCCAGCAGTACGGACAGGTTCGGTAATTCACCCCTCCACTTT
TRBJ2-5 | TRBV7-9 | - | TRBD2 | CASRVAGGQETQYF | TGTGCCAGCAGAGTAGCGGGGGGGCAAGAGACCCAGTACTTC
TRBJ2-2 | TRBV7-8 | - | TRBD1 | CASSRQGAAGELFF | TGTGCCAGCAGCCGACAGGGGGCCGCCGGGGAGCTGTTTTTT
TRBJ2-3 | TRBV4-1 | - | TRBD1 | CASGPGQVTDTQYF | TGCGCCAGCGGACCGGGACAGGTCACAGATACGCAGTATTTT
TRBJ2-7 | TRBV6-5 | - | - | CASRLQQGYEQYF | TGTGCCAGCAGGCTACAACAGGGCTACGAGCAGTACTTC
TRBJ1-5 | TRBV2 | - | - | CASSPGPEGGPQHF | TGTGCCAGCAGTCCAGGACCAGAGGGGGGGCCCCAGCATTTT
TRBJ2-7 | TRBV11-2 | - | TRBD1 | CASSTGQGANYEQYF | TGTGCCAGCAGTACAGGACAGGGGGCGAACTACGAGCAGTACTTC
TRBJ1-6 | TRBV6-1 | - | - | CASSGTGSSYNSPLHF | TGTGCCAGCAGTGGGACGGGGAGCTCCTATAATTCACCCCTCCACTTT
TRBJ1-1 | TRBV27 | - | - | CASSPTGITEAFF | TGTGCCAGCAGTCCAACAGGGATCACTGAAGCTTTCTTT
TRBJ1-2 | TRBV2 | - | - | CATRSWDNYGYTF | TGTGCCACCAGATCGTGGGATAACTATGGCTACACCTTC
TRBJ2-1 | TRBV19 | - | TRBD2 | CASRKRGGTDEQFF | TGTGCCAGTAGAAAGCGGGGGGGCACCGATGAGCAGTTCTTC
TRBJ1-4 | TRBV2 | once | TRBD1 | CATARDRVEKLFF | TGTGCCACCGCCCGAGACAGGGTTGAAAAACTGTTTTTT
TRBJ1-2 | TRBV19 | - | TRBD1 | CASTQPGQGWYGYTF | TGTGCCAGTACCCAACCGGGACAGGGGTGGTATGGCTACACCTTC
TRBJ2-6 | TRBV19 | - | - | CASSRYILTGANVLTF | TGTGCCAGTAGCCGGTATATTCTGACTGGGGCCAACGTCCTGACTTTC
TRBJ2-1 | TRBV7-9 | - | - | CASMTTGEQFF | TGTGCCAGCATGACTACGGGTGAGCAGTTCTTC
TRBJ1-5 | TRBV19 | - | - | CASSMSSKQPQHF | TGTGCCAGTAGTATGTCTTCAAAACAGCCCCAGCATTTT
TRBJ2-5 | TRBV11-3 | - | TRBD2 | CASSLAGGGQETQYF | TGTGCCAGCAGCTTAGCGGGGGGAGGCCAAGAGACCCAGTACTTC
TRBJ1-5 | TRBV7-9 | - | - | CASSLEGSLSNQPQHF | TGTGCCAGCAGCTTAGAAGGGTCCCTTAGCAATCAGCCCCAGCATTTT
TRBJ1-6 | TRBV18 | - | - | CASSPQGYSPLHF | TGTGCCAGCTCACCCCAGGGTTATTCACCCCTCCACTTT
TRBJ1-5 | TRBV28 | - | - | CASSFGWGGNQPQHF | TGTGCCAGCAGTTTCGGCTGGGGAGGTAATCAGCCCCAGCATTTT
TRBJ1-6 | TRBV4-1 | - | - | CASSLTAGTNNSPLHF | TGCGCCAGCAGCCTTACAGCCGGGACGAATAATTCACCCCTCCACTTT
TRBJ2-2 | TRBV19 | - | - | CASSILGTGELFF | TGTGCCAGTAGTATCCTGGGCACCGGGGAGCTGTTTTTT
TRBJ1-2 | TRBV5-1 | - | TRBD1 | CASSPGQGIDGYTF | TGCGCCAGCAGCCCTGGACAGGGAATAGACGGCTACACCTTC
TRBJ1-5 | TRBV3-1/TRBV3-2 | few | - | CASSQRDSNQPQHF | TGTGCCAGCAGCCAGAGGGATAGCAATCAGCCCCAGCATTTT